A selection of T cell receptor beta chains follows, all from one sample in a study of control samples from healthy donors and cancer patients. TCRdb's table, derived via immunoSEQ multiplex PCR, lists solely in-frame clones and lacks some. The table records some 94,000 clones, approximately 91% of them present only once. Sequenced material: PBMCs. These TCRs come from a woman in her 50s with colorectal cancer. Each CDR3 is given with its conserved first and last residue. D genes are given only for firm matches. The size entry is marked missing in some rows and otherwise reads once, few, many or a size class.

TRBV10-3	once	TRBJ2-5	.	TGTGCCATCAGTGTAGCCCTCCAAGAGACCCAGTACTTC	CAISVALQETQYF
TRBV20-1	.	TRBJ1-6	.	TGCAGTGCTAGTACTCAGGGAAGAGGAAATTCACCCCTCCACTTT	CSASTQGRGNSPLHF
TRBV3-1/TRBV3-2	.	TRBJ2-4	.	TGTGCCAGCAGCCAAGAGGGAGCCAAAAACATTCAGTACTTC	CASSQEGAKNIQYF
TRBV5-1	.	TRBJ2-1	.	TGCGCCAGCAGCTTTACAGGGACTGAGCAGTTCTTC	CASSFTGTEQFF
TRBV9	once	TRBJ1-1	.	TGTGCCAGCAGCGTAGGCCCGGCGAACACTGAAGCTTTCTTT	CASSVGPANTEAFF
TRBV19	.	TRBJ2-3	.	TGTGCCAGTAGTGTCAGGGGAAGCACAGATACGCAGTATTTT	CASSVRGSTDTQYF
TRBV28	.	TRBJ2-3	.	TGTGCCGAGCAGGACTCTAGCACAGATACGCAGTATTTT	CAEQDSSTDTQYF
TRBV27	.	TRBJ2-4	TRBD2	TGTGCCAGTGGGACGGGGGGAAGCCCAAACATTCAGTACTTC	CASGTGGSPNIQYF
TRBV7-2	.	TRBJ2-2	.	TGTGCCAGCAGGCGGGGACAGATAGGAACCGGGGAGCTGTTTTTT	CASRRGQIGTGELFF
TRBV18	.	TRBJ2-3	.	TGTGCCAGCTCACTTTCGGGGGGCGGCACAGATACGCAGTATTTT	CASSLSGGGTDTQYF
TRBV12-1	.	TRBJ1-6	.	TGTTCCAGCAGCTTTGTTTCATCTGGCTATTCACCCCTCCACTTT	CSSSFVSSGYSPLHF
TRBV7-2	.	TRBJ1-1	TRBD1	TGTGCCAGCAGCCCCAGGGACAGAAAGAACACTGAAGCTTTCTTT	CASSPRDRKNTEAFF
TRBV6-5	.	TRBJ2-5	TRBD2	TGTGCCGCGAAAGAATGGGGGGGTGTTGAGACCCAGTACTTC	CAAKEWGGVETQYF
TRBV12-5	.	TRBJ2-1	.	TGTGCTAGTGGTGTACCGGGACTCAAGGATGAGCAGTTCTTC	CASGVPGLKDEQFF
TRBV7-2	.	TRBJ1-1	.	TGTGCCAGCAGCCAAGAGGGCGGATGGAACACTGAAGCTTTCTTT	CASSQEGGWNTEAFF
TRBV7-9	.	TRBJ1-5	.	TGTGCCAGCAGCCCACTCGGGGGAAGCAATCAGCCCCAGCATTTT	CASSPLGGSNQPQHF
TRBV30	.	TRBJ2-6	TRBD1	TGTGCCTGGAGTTATGGGACAGGAGTTTCTGGGGCCAACGTCCTGACTTTC	CAWSYGTGVSGANVLTF
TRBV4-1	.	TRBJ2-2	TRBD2	TGCGCCAGCAGCCAACTAGCGGGGGTAACCGGGGAGCTGTTTTTT	CASSQLAGVTGELFF
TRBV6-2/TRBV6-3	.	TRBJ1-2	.	TGTGCCAGCAGTTACTCGTCCAGGGTGGATAACTATGGCTACACCTTC	CASSYSSRVDNYGYTF
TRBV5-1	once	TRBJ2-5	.	TGCGCCAGCTCACTCTGGGCGGGGTACCAAGAGACCCAGTACTTC	CASSLWAGYQETQYF
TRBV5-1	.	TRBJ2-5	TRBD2	TGCGCCAGCAACTCCGGGGGGGACTCGGGAGAGACCCAGTACTTC	CASNSGGDSGETQYF
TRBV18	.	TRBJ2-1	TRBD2	TGTGCCAGCTCACCACCGACTAGCGGGGGTTCCTACAATGAGCAGTTCTTC	CASSPPTSGGSYNEQFF
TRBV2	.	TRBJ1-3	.	TGTGCCAGCAGTGCGACGGGGTTCGGCGGAAACACCATATATTTT	CASSATGFGGNTIYF
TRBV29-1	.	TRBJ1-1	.	TGCAGCGTTTATCTCGGGTACACTGAAGCTTTCTTT	CSVYLGYTEAFF
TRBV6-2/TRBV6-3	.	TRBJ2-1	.	TGTGCCAGCAGTTACGAGAAATACAATGAGCAGTTCTTC	CASSYEKYNEQFF
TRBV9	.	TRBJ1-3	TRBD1	TGTGCCAGCAGCGTAGGACAGGGGCCCGGAAACACCATATATTTT	CASSVGQGPGNTIYF
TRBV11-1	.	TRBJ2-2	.	TGTGCCAGCAGCTTAGCGAGGCAGGGCGGGGAGCTGTTTTTT	CASSLARQGGELFF
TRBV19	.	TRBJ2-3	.	TGTGCCAGTAGTATAGGGCGGGGCGGAGATACGCAGTATTTT	CASSIGRGGDTQYF
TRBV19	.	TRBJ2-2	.	TGTGCCAGTAGTATAACGGGGATTTCCGGGGAGCTGTTTTTT	CASSITGISGELFF
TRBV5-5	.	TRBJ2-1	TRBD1	TGTGCCAGCAGCTTGTACAGGGGGCCTGAGCAGTTCTTC	CASSLYRGPEQFF
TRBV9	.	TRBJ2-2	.	TGTGCCAGCAGCGTTGGCGGAACGAACACCGGGGAGCTGTTTTTT	CASSVGGTNTGELFF
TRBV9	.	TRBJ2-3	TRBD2	TGTGCCAGCAGCGCTCCGAAGGGGCTAGCGGGGGGGCCTGGCACAGATACGCAGTATTTT	CASSAPKGLAGGPGTDTQYF
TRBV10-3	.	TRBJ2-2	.	TGTGCCATCAGTGGACAGGCAATTCGGGACACCGGGGAGCTGTTTTTT	CAISGQAIRDTGELFF
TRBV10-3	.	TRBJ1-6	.	TGTGCCATCAGTGACTCAAGTGGTGTTGAGAATTCACCCCTCCACTTT	CAISDSSGVENSPLHF
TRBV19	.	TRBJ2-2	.	TGTGCCAGTAGTAGAAGAGCCAGGTATGAAGGCACCGGGGAGCTGTTTTTT	CASSRRARYEGTGELFF
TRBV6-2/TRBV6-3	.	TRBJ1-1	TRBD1	TGTGCCAGCAGTCGCTTGGACAGGGCGAACACTGAAGCTTTCTTT	CASSRLDRANTEAFF
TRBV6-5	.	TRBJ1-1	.	TGTGCCAGCAGCCACGACGGAGGGAACACTGAAGCTTTCTTT	CASSHDGGNTEAFF
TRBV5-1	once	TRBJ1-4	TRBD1	TGCGCCAGCAGCCCCGGGTCGGGACAGTCAACTAATGAAAAACTGTTTTTT	CASSPGSGQSTNEKLFF
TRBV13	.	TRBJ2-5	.	TGTGCCAGCAGCTTATCGTGGGCGGGGGAGACCCAGTACTTC	CASSLSWAGETQYF
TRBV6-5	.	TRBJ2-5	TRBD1	TGTGCCAGCATAGGGGGCAGCCAAGAGACCCAGTACTTC	CASIGGSQETQYF
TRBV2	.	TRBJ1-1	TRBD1	TGTGCCAGCAGTCTGGACAGGGCCGCTTTCTTT	CASSLDRAAFF
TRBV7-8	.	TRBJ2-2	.	TGTGCCAGCAGCGGCCGGGGATTGACCGGGGAGCTGTTTTTT	CASSGRGLTGELFF
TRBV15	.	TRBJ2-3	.	TGTGCCACCAGCAGAGAAGTGGGCACAGATACGCAGTATTTT	CATSREVGTDTQYF
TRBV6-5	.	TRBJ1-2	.	TGTGCCAGCAGTTACTCGACGGGGGACTATGGCTACACCTTC	CASSYSTGDYGYTF
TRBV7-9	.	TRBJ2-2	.	TGTGCCAGCAGCTTAGAAGCAGGGTCGAACACCGGGGAGCTGTTTTTT	CASSLEAGSNTGELFF
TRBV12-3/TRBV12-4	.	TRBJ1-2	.	TGTGCCAGCAGTTCCGGACAGTATGGCTACACCTTC	CASSSGQYGYTF
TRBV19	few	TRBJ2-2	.	TGTGCCAGTAGATTACGACAGGACGCGAACACCGGGGAGCTGTTTTTT	CASRLRQDANTGELFF
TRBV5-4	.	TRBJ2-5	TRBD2	TGTGCCAGCAGCTTAGCGGGGGCGGGAGAGACCCAGTACTTC	CASSLAGAGETQYF
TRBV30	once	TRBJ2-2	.	TGTGCCTGGAGCCGGGGGACCGGGGAGCTGTTTTTT	CAWSRGTGELFF
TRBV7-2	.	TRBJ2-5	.	TGTGCCAGCAGCTTAGGTGGGAGTCTACGAGAGACCCAGTACTTC	CASSLGGSLRETQYF
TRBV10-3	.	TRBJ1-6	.	TGTGCCATCAGTGGTGGGGTAGGTTCACCCCTCCACTTT	CAISGGVGSPLHF
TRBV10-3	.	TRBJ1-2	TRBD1	TGTGCCATCAAAGGGACAGGGGGCGCGTATGGCTACACCTTC	CAIKGTGGAYGYTF
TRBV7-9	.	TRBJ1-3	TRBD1	TGTGCCAGCAGCTTAGCGCTGGGACAGGGCCTTTCTGGAAACACCATATATTTT	CASSLALGQGLSGNTIYF
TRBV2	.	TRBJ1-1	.	TGTGCAACGAAGGGGAACAGGGAGGGAACGAACACTGAAGCTTTCTTT	CATKGNREGTNTEAFF